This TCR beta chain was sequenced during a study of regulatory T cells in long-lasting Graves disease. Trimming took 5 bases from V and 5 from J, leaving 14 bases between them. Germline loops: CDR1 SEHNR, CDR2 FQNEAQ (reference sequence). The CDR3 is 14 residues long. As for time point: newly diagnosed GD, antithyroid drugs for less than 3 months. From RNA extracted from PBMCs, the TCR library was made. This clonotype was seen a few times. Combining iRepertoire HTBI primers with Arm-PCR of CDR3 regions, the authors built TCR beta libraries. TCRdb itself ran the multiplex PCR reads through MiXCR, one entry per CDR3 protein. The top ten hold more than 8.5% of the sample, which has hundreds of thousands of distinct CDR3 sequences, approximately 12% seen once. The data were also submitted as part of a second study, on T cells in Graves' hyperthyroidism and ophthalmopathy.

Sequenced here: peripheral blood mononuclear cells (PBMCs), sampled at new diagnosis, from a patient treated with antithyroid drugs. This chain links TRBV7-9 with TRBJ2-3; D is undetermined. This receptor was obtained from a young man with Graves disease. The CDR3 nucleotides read TGTGCCAGCAGCAACATAGAATGGGTAGATACGCAGTATTTT. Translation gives CASSNIEWVDTQYF.